A selection of T cell receptor beta chains follows, all from one sample in a study of Ad26.COV2.S vaccination and SARS-CoV-2 variants. The table came from immunoSEQ multiplex PCR; TCRdb's copy has only in-frame clones and leaves some out. The sample has about 320,000 clones, around 81% seen once. Specimen: peripheral blood, collected in a trial of Ad26.COV2.S vaccine versus placebo. These receptors all come from a person aged 18-60 years who received the Ad26.COV2.S COVID-19 vaccine or a placebo. The CDR3 runs from the conserved cysteine through the conserved F or W. The order of the fields is J gene, V gene, clone size, CDR3 protein. Size tells how often a clone was seen (once, few, many) or the class of an expanded clone, and some rows leave it out.

>TRBJ2-7|TRBV19|-
CASKPGTKAYEQYF
>TRBJ2-7|TRBV20-1|-
CSAHRVEQYF
>TRBJ2-7|TRBV2|-
CASSVPLSYEQYF
>TRBJ2-1|TRBV11-1|-
CASSLAQRGGLEQFF
>TRBJ2-2|TRBV9|-
CASSGGQNGELFF
>TRBJ2-3|TRBV28|-
CASSFVWGDTQYF
>TRBJ1-6|TRBV11-2|once
CASSFRASYNSPLHF
>TRBJ1-3|TRBV7-3|-
CASSSAGGTGNTIYF
>TRBJ2-1|TRBV23-1|-
CASSQGVEQFF
>TRBJ2-3|TRBV9|-
CASSIGRASGGSDTQYF
>TRBJ2-2|TRBV9|-
CASSVMAPGSANTGELFF
>TRBJ2-1|TRBV6-5|-
CASKPNPPKQNEQFF
>TRBJ2-5|TRBV6-2/TRBV6-3|-
CASSRENRGPQETQYF
>TRBJ1-5|TRBV28|-
CASSLGGSNQPQHF
>TRBJ2-5|TRBV2|-
CASVGLAKETQYF
>TRBJ2-1|TRBV29-1|many
CSAERRDRSYNEQFF
>TRBJ1-5|TRBV7-3|-
CASRPQPQHF
>TRBJ2-3|TRBV11-3|-
CASGTGSTDTQYF
>TRBJ2-3|TRBV4-1|once
CASSQDPPGTDTQYF
>TRBJ1-5|TRBV7-6|-
CASSLFNQPQHF
>TRBJ1-2|TRBV28|-
CASSLRYRALYGYTF
>TRBJ1-1|TRBV28|-
CASKDLNTEAFF
>TRBJ1-2|TRBV12-3/TRBV12-4|-
CASSSGSYGYTF
>TRBJ1-6|TRBV4-2|-
CASSRDRGEAPLHF
>TRBJ1-5|TRBV27|-
CASSDLNQPQHF
>TRBJ2-7|TRBV28|-
CASTQALYEQYF
>TRBJ2-6|TRBV18|-
CASSPRGTGPVGANVLTF
>TRBJ2-1|TRBV7-9|-
CASSSLAASYNEQFF